This T cell receptor (beta chain) was documented in a study of shared clonotypes between healthy human individuals. Overall study results and limits: Among non-shared clonotypes, generation probabilities were lower than among those shared by all four donors. Estimated clonotype richness was generally higher in naive than memory subsets. The sharing of 5% to 6.5% of naive CD4 clonotypes was seen across several donors.

A note on this clone: The antigen is undetermined.

Libraries were prepared by immunoSEQ multiplex PCR; TCRdb keeps only in-frame clonotypes and omits some of them. The sample includes over a million clones, 60% to 80% seen only once; the top ten take nearly 1.5%. A CD45RA+ naive subset and a CD45RA-negative memory subset were split from CD4+ cells. The CDR3 is made up of 19 amino acids. With V trimmed by 1 base and J by 0 bases, 8 bases remained unmatched. The germline CDR1 and CDR2 sequences are SEHNR and FQNEAQ (reference sequence). Sequencing used memory CD4+ T cells sorted from blood. Subset: CD45RA-negative fraction. This TCR was sampled from a man between 18 and 35 years old in good health. V gene TRBV7-9 combines with J gene TRBJ2-2, with 10 bases that match TRBD2. CDR3 loop: CASSLDTGTSAANTGELFF. The CDR3 nucleotides read TGTGCCAGCAGCTTAGACACAGGGACTAGCGCCGCGAACACCGGGGAGCTGTTTTTT.